The text below deals with one T cell receptor (beta chain). This record comes from a study of blood T cell repertoires in COVID-19. CDR1 and CDR2 (germline): MNHEY, SVGAGI. V was pared by 9 bases and J by 0 bases, with 15 bases between. CDR3 length: 14 residues. Some clones are missing from TCRdb's copy, which holds only in-frame ones; the method was immunoSEQ multiplex PCR. This table has around 130,000 clones, roughly four fifths appearing once. Donors were grouped by their self-reported clinical history. The chain has TRBV6-5 and TRBJ2-7; possibly TRBD1 for D (6 bases). The sequenced sample was PBMCs or T cells enriched from blood (not recorded which). This receptor was taken from a man aged 35 to 55 with acute COVID-19. The CDR3 region is CASSRDTFSYEQYF. In nucleotides, the CDR3 is TGTGCCAGTTCCCGGGACACCTTCTCCTACGAGCAGTACTTC.